This TCR beta chain was sequenced for a study of T-cell reconstitution after alpha-beta-depleted transplantation in children (dated by TCRdb to the mid-2010s). Context from the whole study: Using TCR repertoire profiling, the study followed T-cell immune reconstitution in a quantitative way in children after TCRalphabeta/CD19-depleted allogeneic hematopoietic cell transplantation.

Comment on this clonotype: The antigen it binds to is not known. No base qualities exist here, and no much larger clone lies one base off it.

Libraries were prepared through PCR. The instrument given in TCRdb is Illumina HiSeq 2500. Molecular barcoding was employed in the preparation of TCR libraries, with unique molecular identifiers being used to normalize TCRbeta repertoire quantification. Clones were called with MiXCR by TCRdb after fastp trimmed the public reads at Q25, and only in-frame beta chains were retained. Each CDR3 protein appears once, grouped with its most common genes and DNA. Present in this sample are roughly 400,000 distinct CDR3 sequences, over 20% of which were seen just once. Jointly, the top ten make up approximately 3.9% of the sample. Relative to germline, V is missing 4 bases and J is missing 4 bases, with 4 bases of the junction outside any gene match. Based on the germline V gene (reference sequence), the CDR1 and CDR2 sequences are SEHNR and FQNEAQ. Inclusive of the bounding cysteine and phenylalanine, the CDR3 is 13 residues long. Here the CDR3 DNA is all that survives: 39 bases in frame from base 1.

This material consisted of PBMCs from the stem cell graft donor, taken from the stem cell graft. This receptor was taken from a human donor who donated a stem cell graft to a child with acute myeloid leukemia. The chain was built from TRBV7-9 and TRBJ2-7; 7 central bases correspond to TRBD1. The DNA sequence is given as TGTGCCAGCAGCTGGGACAGAACGTACGAGCAGTACTTC. Its coded protein is CASSWDRTYEQYF.